This T cell receptor beta chain was observed in a study of T cells after yellow fever vaccination. MiXCR, applied by TCRdb to the 5' RACE reads, yields one record per CDR3 protein. The profile shows about 230,000 distinct CDR3 sequences, around 6.7% of them singletons. The starting material was CD4+ T cells sorted from PBMCs, obtained on the day of the yellow fever booster vaccination. This clonotype was obtained from a man aged 25-45 years who received the YFV17D yellow fever vaccine.

The CDR3 loop reads CASSRRAGNTDTQYF. CDR3 sequence (DNA): TGTGCCAGCAGCCGTCGGGCGGGGAACACAGATACGCAGTATTTT. The genes are TRBV6-2 or TRBV6-3 and TRBJ2-3; D possibly corresponds to TRBD2 (6 bases). Trimming left V 6 bases short and J 2 bases short, with 15 bases between. Germline-derived CDR1 and CDR2 are MNHEY and SVGEGT. The CDR3 totals 15 residues.